A single sample is the source of the 2 T cell receptor beta chains below, sequenced in a study of shared clonotypes between healthy human individuals. Only in-frame clones appear in the TCRdb table, and some are missing; sequencing was by immunoSEQ multiplex PCR. Of roughly 2.5 million clones listed, more than 90% were seen once; the top ten hold over 0.12%. Sequenced input: naive CD4+ T cells sorted from blood. Described subset: CD45RA+ positively selected. All receptors come from a man between 18 and 35 years old in good health.

This clone was seen more than once but under ten times. Other DNA sequences in this specimen translate into the identical CDR3. The chain carries TRBV29-1 and TRBJ1-1; D uncertain. Germline-derived CDR1 and CDR2 are SQVTM and ANQGSEA. This CDR3 is 13 amino acids long. V lost 4 bases and J lost 0, with 9 bases in between. The CDR3 DNA reads as TGCAGCGTTGTTGGACGGCTGAACACTGAAGCTTTCTTT. Translating gives CSVVGRLNTEAFF.

V usage is TRBV21-1 and J usage is TRBJ2-7. TRBV21-1 is tagged as a pseudogene. This CDR3 region has 14 residues. CDR3 loop: CASSRGQGRHEQYF. CDR3 nucleotide sequence: TGTGCCAGCAGCAGGGGGCAGGGGAGGCACGAGCAGTACTTC.